This TCR beta chain is drawn from a study of blood T cell repertoires in COVID-19. Study details: The United States, Italy and Spain provided the acute and convalescent COVID-19 samples. Sources were T cells, B-cell-depleted T cells, or PBMCs; the material itself was cDNA or gDNA.

In this sample, this clone turned up once. At one of its ends the junction is not consistent with the germline gene, which may arise from a read error. In germline, CDR1 is MDHEN, CDR2 SYDVKM. The CDR3 has 12 residues. Study processing details: Reference gene primer amplification in the assay estimated nucleated cell counts. Clones were sequenced by immunoSEQ multiplex PCR, and TCRdb holds only the in-frame ones, with some missing. Clone size and V and J calls were adopted from that table, with D and trimming inferred from the DNA. The table shows roughly 140,000 clones, with less than 90% occurring only once.

This TCR was sampled from a human donor in a cohort sampled during active COVID-19. The V call is TRBV28, the J call TRBJ2-7; 8 nucleotides line up with TRBD1. What was sequenced was peripheral blood. The DNA for the CDR3 is TGTGCCAGCAGTCCTTCCGGGACAGGCCGACTCTTC. It encodes CASSPSGTGRLF. Using reference TRBV28 and TRBJ2-7 for the parts outside the CDR3, the full variable domain is DVKVTQSSRYLVKRTGEKVFLECVQDMDHENMFWYRQDPGLGLRLIYFSYDVKMKEKGDIPEGYSVSREKKERFSLILESASTNQTSMYLCASSPSGTGRLFGPGTRLTVT.